This T cell receptor (beta chain) derives from a study of post-analysis software for immune sequencing data. Study-wide context: As for disease course, relapsing-remitting, secondary progressive and progressive-relapsing multiple sclerosis were all included. Findings and caveats of the study: Comparison with controls showed significantly lower normalized Chao1 diversity in multiple sclerosis patients. Several TRBV segments were more frequent in patients than controls; TRBV5-6, TRBV5-1 and TRBV20-1 belonged to this group. Batch-matched samples strongly co-clustered by F measure.

CDR1 and CDR2 (germline): MDHEN, SYDVKM. V lost 4 bases, J lost 8 bases, and 15 bases lay in between. The CDR3 runs 14 residues. Unique molecular identifiers featured in each of the TCR beta cDNA libraries. About 500,000 cDNA molecules came from roughly 1 to 10 million T cells. TCRdb itself ran the PCR reads through MiXCR, one entry per CDR3 protein. The profile shows about 200,000 distinct CDR3 sequences, roughly 30% of them singletons. With respect to this clonotype: Its specificity is not known.

This TCR came from a girl younger than 18 with multiple sclerosis. The chain employs TRBV28 and TRBJ2-1; possibly TRBD1 for D (5 bases). Sequencing input: blood. CDR3: CASSSGAIFDEQFF. DNA of the CDR3: TGTGCCAGCAGTTCTGGGGCCATTTTCGATGAGCAGTTCTTC. Looking up the rest from reference TRBV28 and TRBJ2-1 gives the full variable domain: DVKVTQSSRYLVKRTGEKVFLECVQDMDHENMFWYRQDPGLGLRLIYFSYDVKMKEKGDIPEGYSVSREKKERFSLILESASTNQTSMYLCASSSGAIFDEQFFGPGTRLTVL.